This T cell receptor beta chain was captured in a study of blood T cell repertoires in COVID-19. Across the study: Acute and convalescent COVID-19 samples came from the United States, Italy and Spain. The cDNA or gDNA used as material had been derived from T cells, B-cell-depleted T cells, or PBMCs.

Authors' processing steps: By means of reference gene primer amplification, nucleated cell counts were estimated. Method: immunoSEQ multiplex PCR; TCRdb's copy keeps in-frame clones and lacks some. The DNA gave D and trimming, while V, J and clone size come from that table. Of some 78,000 clones listed, 85% to 90% are singletons. Germline CDR1 reads ENHRY; CDR2 reads SYGVKD. The CDR3 has 15 amino acids. The trim removed 2 bases at V and 2 bases at J, leaving 1 base unmatched. The TCR sequence derives from a woman aged 80 or older with active or convalescent COVID-19. The chain is built from TRBV10-3 and TRBJ1-5, with TRBD1 matching 9 bases. What was sequenced was peripheral blood. The CDR3 sequence is CAISERDRGNQPQHF. In nucleotides, the CDR3 is TGTGCCATCAGTGAGAGGGACAGGGGCAATCAGCCCCAGCATTTT.